What follows are 30 T cell receptor beta chains derived from one specimen sequenced in a study of low-dose radiotherapy and immunotherapy resistance in tumors. TRAV- and TRBV-specific primers primed first-strand cDNA, covering alpha and beta chains. TCR amplification involved about 19 PCR cycles with a constant-region primer and V-primer adapter. TCRdb itself ran the reads through MiXCR, one entry per CDR3 protein. Found here are some 82,000 distinct CDR3 sequences, 18% of them singletons; the top ten hold 5.5% to 6%. Documented time point: before trial treatment. Source: PBMCs, taken before treatment. The receptor source for this set is a male donor with prostate cancer.

This clonotype was recorded many times. This chain links TRBV7-6 with TRBJ2-1, with 11 bases identical to TRBD1. Trimming cost V 1 base and J 0 bases; bases outside gene matches: 2. The CDR3 has 17 residues. Germline values: CDR1 SGHVS, CDR2 FNYEAQ. The CDR3, as DNA: TGTGCCAGCAGCTTAGTAGGGACAGGGGGCTCCTACAATGAGCAGTTCTTC. The encoded protein is CASSLVGTGGSYNEQFF.

This clonotype was counted at least ten times. The J gene is TRBJ2-1, the V gene TRBV12-3 or TRBV12-4; D may be TRBD2 (6 bases). This CDR3 comprises 15 residues. The germline V and J ends were trimmed by 6 bases and 1 base, with 13 bases remaining between them. The CDR3 reads CASRSDGGSYNEQFF. The CDR3 nucleotides read TGTGCCAGCAGATCTGACGGAGGGTCCTACAATGAGCAGTTCTTC.

The rearrangement joins TRBV6-6 to TRBJ2-1, with TRBD1 as a possible D gene (5 bases). The CDR3 totals 11 residues. CDR1 and CDR2 (germline): MNHNY, SVGAGI (reference sequence). The V end was cut by 5 bases, the J end by 7 bases, with 6 bases between. The chain's CDR3 is CASSKGNEQFF. The CDR3 region has the DNA TGTGCCAGCAGTAAGGGGAATGAGCAGTTCTTC.

This clonotype has at least ten counts. The J gene is TRBJ2-7, the V gene TRBV5-1; a possible D gene is TRBD2 (5 bases). V was pared by 4 bases and J by 0 bases, with 14 bases between. The CDR3 has 15 amino acids. Germline V gene sequence: CDR1 SGHRS, CDR2 YFSETQ. The CDR3 nucleotides read TGCGCCAGCAGCCCTTCGGGCGGGCTCTCCTACGAGCAGTACTTC. Its protein is CASSPSGGLSYEQYF. Using reference TRBV5-1 and TRBJ2-7 for the parts outside the CDR3, the full variable domain is KAGVTQTPRYLIKTRGQQVTLSCSPISGHRSVSWYQQTPGQGLQFLFEYFSETQRNKGNFPGRFSGRQFSNSRSEMNVSTLELGDSALYLCASSPSGGLSYEQYFGPGTRLTVT.

This clonotype was seen at least ten times. The chain is built from TRBV7-2 and TRBJ2-5, with TRBD2 identical over 11 bases. Germline V lookup: CDR1 SGHTA, CDR2 FQGNSA. J lost 5 bases, V lost 5 bases, and 4 bases had no gene match. The length of the CDR3 is 14 residues. The CDR3 sequence is CASSTPSGGETQYF. CDR3 bases: TGTGCCAGCAGCACACCTAGCGGGGGGGAGACCCAGTACTTC.

This clonotype was detected ten times or more. The genes are TRBV27 and TRBJ1-4; no definite D call. V lost 5 bases and J 8 bases, leaving 9 bases between the germline ends. The germline V gene has CDR1 MNHEY and CDR2 SMNVEV (reference sequence). The CDR3 has 12 amino acids. This chain's CDR3 is CASSPPFEKLFF. CDR3 coding DNA: TGTGCCAGCAGTCCACCATTCGAAAAACTGTTTTTT.

This clonotype was counted between two and nine times. In DNA, the CDR3 is TGTGCCAGCAGCCCTCGCAGTAACCCAGATACGCAGTATTTT. Translated: CASSPRSNPDTQYF. The chain is built from TRBV7-9 and TRBJ2-3; D not resolved. This CDR3 has 14 residues. Trimming took off 5 bases at V and 4 bases at J, with 13 bases between the two ends. Germline V gene lookup returns CDR1 SEHNR and CDR2 FQNEAQ (reference sequence).

This clonotype has at least ten counts. The chain joins TRBV7-8 to TRBJ2-2, with TRBD1 as a possible D gene (5 bases). CDR1 and CDR2 (germline): SGHVS, FQNEAQ. The CDR3 runs 15 residues. With 2 bases removed from V and 1 base from J, the gap between germline ends came to 8 bases. CDR3 nucleotides: TGTGCCAGCAGCTTAATAACAGGGAACACCGGGGAGCTGTTTTTT. It codes for CASSLITGNTGELFF.

This clonotype has a count of ten or more. The rearrangement joins TRBV20-1 to TRBJ1-2; D unclear. The CDR3 runs to 9 residues. CDR1 is DFQATT, CDR2 SNEGSKA, per germline (reference sequence). In DNA form, the CDR3 reads TGCAAGGCTTCGGATGGCTACACCTTC. This encodes CKASDGYTF.

This clonotype was counted at least ten times. The chain couples TRBV4-3 to TRBJ2-1; TRBD1 matches 8 bases. The CDR3 runs 15 residues. The J segment lost 6 bases and the V segment lost 3 bases, leaving 7 bases of the junction unmatched. CDR1 LGHNA and CDR2 YSLEER come from the germline V gene. The CDR3 sequence is CASSHPGQDFNEQFF. The DNA of the CDR3 is TGCGCCAGCAGCCATCCGGGACAGGACTTCAATGAGCAGTTCTTC.

There are many counts of this clonotype. The chain carries TRBV10-3 and TRBJ2-1, with 9 bases identical to TRBD1. Per the germline V gene, CDR1 is ENHRY and CDR2 is SYGVKD. This CDR3 is 15 amino acids long. V shed 6 bases and J 2 bases; nucleotides not matched to a gene: 5. CDR3 residues: CAISQGQGAYNEQFF. CDR3 DNA sequence: TGTGCCATCAGCCAGGGACAGGGTGCCTACAATGAGCAGTTCTTC.

This clonotype was detected many times. V usage is TRBV28 and J usage is TRBJ1-5; 7 positions match TRBD1. This CDR3 region has 15 residues. The germline V gene has CDR1 MDHEN and CDR2 SYDVKM. V lost 5 bases to trimming and J lost 3 bases; unmatched junction nucleotides: 7. The CDR3 nucleotides read TGTGCCAGCAGTCGACAGGGTCGGGACAATCAGCCCCAGCATTTT. Translating gives CASSRQGRDNQPQHF.

J is TRBJ2-3 and V is TRBV6-4; no clear D gene. The germline V and J ends were trimmed by 2 bases and 1 base, with 7 bases remaining between them. In germline, CDR1 is MRHNA, CDR2 SNTAGT. This CDR3 region has 14 residues. CDR3 loop: CASSDKGGTDTQYF. The CDR3 DNA reads as TGTGCCAGCAGTGACAAGGGCGGCACAGATACGCAGTATTTT.

In this sample, this clonotype turned up many times. The chain employs TRBV20-1 and TRBJ2-1, with 9 bases identical to TRBD2. With V trimmed by 0 bases and J by 0 bases, 9 bases remained unmatched. The V gene's germline CDR1 is DFQATT and CDR2 SNEGSKA (reference sequence). This CDR3 is built from 18 residues. CDR3 sequence: CSARDSSGVMSSYNEQFF. CDR3 DNA sequence: TGCAGTGCTAGAGATTCTAGCGGGGTGATGAGCTCCTACAATGAGCAGTTCTTC.

In this sample, this clonotype turned up many times. This chain joins TRBV14 and TRBJ2-7, with D possibly matching TRBD2 (5 bases). This CDR3 has 14 residues. The germline CDR1 and CDR2 sequences are SGHDN and FVKESK. V gave up 1 base and J gave up 0 bases, with 7 bases separating them. The chain's CDR3 is CASSQAGISYEQYF. In DNA, the CDR3 is TGTGCCAGCAGCCAAGCGGGGATCTCCTACGAGCAGTACTTC.

This clonotype appeared many times. The chain joins TRBV2 to TRBJ1-2; D might be TRBD1 (6 bases). With 8 bases removed from V and 8 bases from J, the gap between germline ends came to 27 bases. The CDR3 loop spans 16 amino acids. Per the germline V gene, CDR1 is SNHLY and CDR2 is FYNNEI. CDR3 residues: CASGKTGNLIRGGYTF. Written as DNA, the CDR3 is TGTGCCAGCGGAAAAACAGGGAATCTCATTCGCGGGGGCTACACCTTC.

This clonotype was seen repeatedly, ten times or more. CDR3 region: CASSLRGLLGTDTQYF. CDR3 nucleotides: TGTGCCAGCAGTTTGAGGGGGCTTTTGGGCACAGATACGCAGTATTTT. The chain employs TRBV6-2 or TRBV6-3 and TRBJ2-3; 7 nucleotides align to TRBD1. CDR1 is MNHEY and CDR2 is SVGEGT in the germline V gene. After removal of 4 bases from V and 1 base from J, the junction contained 8 bases not matched to a gene. The CDR3 contains 16 residues.

This clonotype was seen ten or more times. The chain has TRBV7-9 and TRBJ2-7, with D maybe TRBD1 (6 bases). The CDR3 consists of 16 residues. Germline V lookup: CDR1 SEHNR, CDR2 FQNEAQ (reference sequence). Trimming removed 5 bases from V and 3 bases from J, with 20 bases in between. The DNA of the CDR3 is TGTGCCAGCAGCCTATATCACAGGGAAGGGCTCTACGAGCAGTACTTC. This codes for CASSLYHREGLYEQYF.

The rearrangement uses TRBV6-1 and TRBJ1-5; possible D gene TRBD1, 6 bases. The CDR3 length is 13 residues. Germline-derived CDR1 and CDR2 are MNHNS and SASEGT. Trimming removed 5 bases from V and 5 bases from J, with 10 bases in between. CDR3 nucleotide sequence: TGTGCCAGCAGTAGAGGGGGGCATCAGCCCCAGCATTTT. Its translation is CASSRGGHQPQHF.

This clonotype occurred many times. This rearrangement joins TRBV9 to TRBJ1-2, with a weak D call TRBD1 (5 bases). The CDR3 is 14 amino acids. Germline assignment: CDR1 SGDLS and CDR2 YYNGEE. V was cut by 0 bases and J by 9 bases, with 15 bases left in between. The DNA of the CDR3 is TGTGCCAGCAGCGTAGCTCTAGGGCAGGACAGCTACACCTTC. Translated: CASSVALGQDSYTF.

This clonotype occurred many times. The chain joins TRBV5-1 to TRBJ2-3; 9 nucleotides agree with TRBD2. Germline CDR1 SGHRS, CDR2 YFSETQ. The CDR3 consists of 16 residues. V shed 4 bases and J 3 bases; nucleotides not matched to a gene: 9. CDR3 in amino acids: CASSGLATRGTDTQYF. Here the CDR3 DNA reads TGCGCCAGCAGCGGACTAGCGACGAGGGGGACAGATACGCAGTATTTT.

The CDR3 spells CASSQDAGGLTDTQYF. For the CDR3, the DNA is TGCGCCAGCAGCCAAGATGCGGGGGGTCTCACAGATACGCAGTATTTT. The rearrangement joins TRBV4-1 to TRBJ2-3; 8 nucleotides line up with TRBD2. Germline V CDR1 and CDR2: MGHRA, YSYEKL. Trimming cost V 0 bases and J 2 bases; bases outside gene matches: 4. This CDR3 contains 16 residues.

This clonotype occurred many times. The chain joins TRBV12-3 or TRBV12-4 to TRBJ2-7; no firm D call. V was shortened by 6 bases and J by 0 bases, with 9 bases between the two germline ends. This CDR3 comprises 13 residues. In DNA, the CDR3 is TGTGCCAGCAGCCCAACAAGCTCCTACGAGCAGTACTTC. Residues: CASSPTSSYEQYF.

This clonotype was observed many times. V and J are TRBV30 and TRBJ1-1, with D possibly TRBD1 on 5 matching bases. Per the germline V gene, CDR1 is GTSNPN and CDR2 is SVGIG (reference sequence). Trimming stripped 0 bases from V and 3 bases from J, with 8 bases between. The CDR3 sequence is 13 residues long. The CDR3 bases are TGTGCCTGGAGTGTACGGGGGGACACTGAAGCTTTCTTT. This translates into CAWSVRGDTEAFF.

This clonotype showed up many times. This chain connects TRBV6-1 to TRBJ1-6, with 7 nucleotides matching TRBD1. This CDR3 is 15 amino acids long. Losses at the gene ends were 2 bases for V and 7 bases for J; bases not matched to a gene: 5. The V gene's germline CDR1 is MNHNS and CDR2 SASEGT. CDR3 sequence: CASSELRQGNSPLHF. The CDR3, as DNA: TGTGCCAGCAGTGAACTACGACAGGGAAATTCACCCCTCCACTTT.

This clonotype appeared a single time. With a far larger clone one base away, a read error is the likely cause. The rearrangement uses TRBV28 and TRBJ1-5, with D hard to call. The CDR3 is made up of 13 amino acids. The V end lost 6 bases, the J end lost 3 bases, and 9 bases lay between the germline ends. Germline assignment: CDR1 MDHEN and CDR2 SYDVKM. CDR3 sequence: CASSRTANQPQHF. CDR3 in DNA: TGTGCCAGCAGCAGGACGGCCAATCAGCCCCAGCATTTT. Full variable domain (rest looked up from reference TRBV28 and TRBJ1-5): DVKVTQSSRYLVKRTGEKVFLECVQDMDHENMFWYRQDPGLGLRLIYFSYDVKMKEKGDIPEGYSVSREKKERFSLILESASTNQTSMYLCASSRTANQPQHFGDGTRLSIL.

There are a few counts of this clonotype. The V gene is TRBV5-4, the J gene TRBJ1-1; 10 bases are a match to TRBD1. The CDR3 consists of 14 residues. In germline, CDR1 is SGHNT, CDR2 YYREEE (reference sequence). The V segment lost 1 base and the J segment 9 bases; nucleotides outside the gene matches: 6. In DNA form, the CDR3 reads TGTGCCAGCAGCTTGAGAGGACAGGGGGGACAAGCTTTCTTT. As protein: CASSLRGQGGQAFF.

This clonotype was observed many times. The rearrangement links TRBV7-9 to TRBJ2-5; 7 bases line up with TRBD1. V dropped 5 bases and J dropped 4; count of bases not matched to a gene: 10. Germline V CDR1 and CDR2: SEHNR, FQNEAQ (reference sequence). CDR3 length equals 15 residues. The CDR3 region has the DNA TGTGCCAGCAGCCTGATGAGCCGGGACAGAGAGACCCAGTACTTC. Its protein is CASSLMSRDRETQYF.

This clonotype has at least ten counts. The DNA of the CDR3 is TGCAGTGCTTTACAGGGAACGGGTCAGCCCCAGCATTTT. Translation gives CSALQGTGQPQHF. This chain links TRBV20-1 with TRBJ1-5; the D gene is possibly TRBD1 (6 bases). CDR1 DFQATT and CDR2 SNEGSKA come from the germline V gene (reference sequence). The V and J ends lost 5 bases and 6 bases respectively, with 14 bases between them. This CDR3 is 13 amino acids long.

The sample holds many counts of this clonotype. The V and J genes are TRBV3-1 and TRBJ2-7, with D perhaps matching TRBD2 (5 bases). Germline loops: CDR1 LGHDT, CDR2 YNNKEL (reference sequence). Trimming removed 4 bases at V and 0 bases at J, with 10 bases between. There are 14 residues in the CDR3. The CDR3 DNA reads as TGTGCCAGCAGCCTGTTTGGGAGCTCCTACGAGCAGTACTTC. Encoded protein: CASSLFGSSYEQYF.